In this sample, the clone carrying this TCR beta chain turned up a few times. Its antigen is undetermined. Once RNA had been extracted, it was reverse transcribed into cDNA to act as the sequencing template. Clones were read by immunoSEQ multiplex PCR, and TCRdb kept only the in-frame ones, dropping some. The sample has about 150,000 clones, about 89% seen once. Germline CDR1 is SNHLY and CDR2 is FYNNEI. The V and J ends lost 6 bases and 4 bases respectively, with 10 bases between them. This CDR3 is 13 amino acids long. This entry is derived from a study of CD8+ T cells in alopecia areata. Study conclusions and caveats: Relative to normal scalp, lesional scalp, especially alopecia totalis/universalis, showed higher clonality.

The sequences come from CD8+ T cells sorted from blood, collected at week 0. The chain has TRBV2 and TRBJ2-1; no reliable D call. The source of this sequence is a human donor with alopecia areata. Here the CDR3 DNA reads TGTGCCAGCAGCCGGACGCCGTACAATGAGCAGTTCTTC. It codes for CASSRTPYNEQFF.